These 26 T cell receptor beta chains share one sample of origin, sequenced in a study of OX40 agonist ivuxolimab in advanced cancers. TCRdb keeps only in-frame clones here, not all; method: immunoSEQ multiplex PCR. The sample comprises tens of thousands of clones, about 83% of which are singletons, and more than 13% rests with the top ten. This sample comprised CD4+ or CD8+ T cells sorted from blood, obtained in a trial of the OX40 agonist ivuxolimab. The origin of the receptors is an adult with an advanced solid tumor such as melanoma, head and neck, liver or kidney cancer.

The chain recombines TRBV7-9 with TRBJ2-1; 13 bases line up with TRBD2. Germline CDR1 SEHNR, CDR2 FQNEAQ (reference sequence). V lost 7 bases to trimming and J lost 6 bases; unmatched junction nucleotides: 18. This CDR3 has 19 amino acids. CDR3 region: CASILHLGTSGMLSNEQFF. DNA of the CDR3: TGTGCCAGCATCCTACACTTAGGGACTAGCGGGATGTTGAGCAATGAGCAGTTCTTC.

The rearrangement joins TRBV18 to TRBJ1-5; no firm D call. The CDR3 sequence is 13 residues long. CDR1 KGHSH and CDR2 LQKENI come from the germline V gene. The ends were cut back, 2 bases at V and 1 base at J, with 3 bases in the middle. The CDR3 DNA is TGTGCCAGCTCACCAGGAAGCAATCAGCCCCAGCATTTT. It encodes CASSPGSNQPQHF.

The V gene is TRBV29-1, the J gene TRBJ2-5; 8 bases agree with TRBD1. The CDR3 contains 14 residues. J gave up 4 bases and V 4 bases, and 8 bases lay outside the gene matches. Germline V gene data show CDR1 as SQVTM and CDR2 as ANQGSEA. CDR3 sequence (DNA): TGCAGCGTTGGAGCTCAGGGGGCGATAGAGACCCAGTACTTC. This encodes CSVGAQGAIETQYF.

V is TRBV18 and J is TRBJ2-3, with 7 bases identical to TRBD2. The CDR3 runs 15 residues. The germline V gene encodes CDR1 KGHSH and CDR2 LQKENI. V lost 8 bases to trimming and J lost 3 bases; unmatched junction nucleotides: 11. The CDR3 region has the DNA TGTGCCAGCCCGCCGACGGGCGGGAGTACAGATACGCAGTATTTT. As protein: CASPPTGGSTDTQYF.

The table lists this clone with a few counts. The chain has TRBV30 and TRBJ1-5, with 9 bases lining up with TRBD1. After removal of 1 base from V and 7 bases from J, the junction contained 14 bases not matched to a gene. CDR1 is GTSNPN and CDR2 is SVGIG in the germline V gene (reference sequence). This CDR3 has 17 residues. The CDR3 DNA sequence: TGTGCCTGGAGTGCCCCCCCCTGGACAGGGGAGGGACAGCCCCAGCATTTT. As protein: CAWSAPPWTGEGQPQHF.

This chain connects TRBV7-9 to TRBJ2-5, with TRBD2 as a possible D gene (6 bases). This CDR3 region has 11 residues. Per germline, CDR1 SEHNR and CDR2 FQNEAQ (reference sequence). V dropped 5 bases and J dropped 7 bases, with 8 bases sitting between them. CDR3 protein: CASSPGGTQYF. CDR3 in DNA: TGTGCCAGCAGCCCCGGGGGGACCCAGTACTTC.

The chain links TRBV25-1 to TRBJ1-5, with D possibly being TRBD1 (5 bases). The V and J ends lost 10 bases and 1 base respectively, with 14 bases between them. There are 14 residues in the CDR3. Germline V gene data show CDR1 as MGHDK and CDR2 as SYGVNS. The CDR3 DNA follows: TGTGCCAACTCTTCCGACAGCAGCAATCAGCCCCAGCATTTT. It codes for CANSSDSSNQPQHF.

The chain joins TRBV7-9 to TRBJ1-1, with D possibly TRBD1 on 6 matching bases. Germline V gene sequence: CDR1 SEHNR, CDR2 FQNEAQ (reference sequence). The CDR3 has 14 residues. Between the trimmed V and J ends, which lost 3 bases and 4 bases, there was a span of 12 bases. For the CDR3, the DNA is TGTGCCAGCAGCTTGATAGGGGGGGTCACTGAAGCTTTCTTT. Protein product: CASSLIGGVTEAFF.

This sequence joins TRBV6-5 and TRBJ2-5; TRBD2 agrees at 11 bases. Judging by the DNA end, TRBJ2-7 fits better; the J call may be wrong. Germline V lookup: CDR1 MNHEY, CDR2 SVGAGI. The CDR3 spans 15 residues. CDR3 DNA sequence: TGTGCCAGCAGTCGGGGACTAGCGGAGATATACGAGCAGTACTTC. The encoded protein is CASSRGLAEIYEQYF.

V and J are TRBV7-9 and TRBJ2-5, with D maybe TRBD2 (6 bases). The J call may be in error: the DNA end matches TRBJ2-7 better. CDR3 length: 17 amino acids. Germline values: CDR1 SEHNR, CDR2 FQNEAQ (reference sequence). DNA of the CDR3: TGTGCCAGCAGCCCGTGGGGGGAAGGTACCAGCTCCTACGAGCAGTACTTC. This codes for CASSPWGEGTSSYEQYF.

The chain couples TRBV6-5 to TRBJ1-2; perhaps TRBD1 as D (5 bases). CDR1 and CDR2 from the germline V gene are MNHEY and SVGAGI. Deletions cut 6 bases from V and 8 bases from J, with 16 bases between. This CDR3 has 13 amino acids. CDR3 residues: CASRKLGTGGYTF. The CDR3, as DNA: TGTGCCAGCAGAAAACTTGGGACCGGGGGCTACACCTTC.

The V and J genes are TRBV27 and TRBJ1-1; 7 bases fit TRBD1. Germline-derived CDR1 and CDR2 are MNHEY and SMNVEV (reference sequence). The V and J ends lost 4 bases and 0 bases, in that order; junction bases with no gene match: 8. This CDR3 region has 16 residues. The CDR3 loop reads CASSSNRGSLNTEAFF. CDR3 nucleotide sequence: TGTGCCAGCAGTTCCAACAGGGGAAGTTTGAACACTGAAGCTTTCTTT.

Here the CDR3 DNA reads TGTGCCAGCAGTGGGACCCGGGGTCAGCCCCAGCATTTT. Residues: CASSGTRGQPQHF. This chain joins TRBV28 and TRBJ1-5, with a weak D call TRBD1 (5 bases). Germline CDR1 is MDHEN and CDR2 is SYDVKM. The CDR3 is 13 amino acids. Trimming cost V 5 bases and J 6 bases, with 11 bases left between them.

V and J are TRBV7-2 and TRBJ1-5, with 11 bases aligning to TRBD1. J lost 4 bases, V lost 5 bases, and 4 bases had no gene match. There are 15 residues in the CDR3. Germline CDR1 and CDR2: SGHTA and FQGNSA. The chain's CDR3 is CASSRTGGANQPQHF. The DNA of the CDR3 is TGTGCCAGCAGCCGGACAGGGGGCGCGAATCAGCCCCAGCATTTT.

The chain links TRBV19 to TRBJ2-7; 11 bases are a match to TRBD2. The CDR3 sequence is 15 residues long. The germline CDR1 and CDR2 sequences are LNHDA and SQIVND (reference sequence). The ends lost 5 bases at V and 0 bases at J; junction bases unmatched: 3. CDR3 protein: CASSPTSGSSYEQYF. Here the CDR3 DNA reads TGTGCCAGTAGTCCAACTAGCGGGAGCTCCTACGAGCAGTACTTC. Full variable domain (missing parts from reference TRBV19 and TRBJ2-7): DGGITQSPKYLFRKEGQNVTLSCEQNLNHDAMYWYRQDPGQGLRLIYYSQIVNDFQKGDIAEGYSVSREKKESFPLTVTSAQKNPTAFYLCASSPTSGSSYEQYFGPGTRLTVT.

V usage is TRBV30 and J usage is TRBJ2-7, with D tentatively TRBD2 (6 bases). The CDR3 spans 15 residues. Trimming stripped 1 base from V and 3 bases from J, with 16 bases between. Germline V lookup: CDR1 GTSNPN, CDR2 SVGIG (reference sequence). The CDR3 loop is CAWSGGDHGLYEQYF. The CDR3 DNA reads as TGTGCCTGGAGTGGGGGGGACCACGGCCTCTACGAGCAGTACTTC. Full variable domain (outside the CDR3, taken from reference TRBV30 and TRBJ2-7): SQTIHQWPATLVQPVGSPLSLECTVEGTSNPNLYWYRQAAGRGLQLLFYSVGIGQISSEVPQNLSASRPQDRQFILSSKKLLLSDSGFYLCAWSGGDHGLYEQYFGPGTRLTVT.

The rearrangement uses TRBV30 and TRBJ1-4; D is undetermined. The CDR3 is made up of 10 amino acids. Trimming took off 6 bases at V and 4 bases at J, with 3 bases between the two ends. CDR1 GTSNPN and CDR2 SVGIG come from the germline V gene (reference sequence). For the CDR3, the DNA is TGTGCCTGTCTTAATGAAAAACTGTTTTTT. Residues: CACLNEKLFF.

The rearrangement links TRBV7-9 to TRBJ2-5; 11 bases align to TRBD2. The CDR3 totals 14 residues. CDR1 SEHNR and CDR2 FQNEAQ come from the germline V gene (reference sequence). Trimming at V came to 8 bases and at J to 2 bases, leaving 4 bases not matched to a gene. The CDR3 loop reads CASSGTSGQETQYF. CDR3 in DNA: TGTGCCAGCTCCGGGACTAGCGGACAAGAGACCCAGTACTTC.

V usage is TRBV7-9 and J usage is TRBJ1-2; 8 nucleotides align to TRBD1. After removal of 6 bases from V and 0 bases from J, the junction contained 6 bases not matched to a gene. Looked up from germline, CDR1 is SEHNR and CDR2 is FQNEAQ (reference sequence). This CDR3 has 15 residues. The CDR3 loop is CASSIGQGANYGYTF. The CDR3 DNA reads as TGTGCCAGCAGTATAGGACAGGGAGCTAACTATGGCTACACCTTC.

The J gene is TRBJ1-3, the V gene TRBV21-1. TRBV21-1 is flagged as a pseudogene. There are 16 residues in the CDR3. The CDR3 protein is CASSKGTVPSGNTIYF. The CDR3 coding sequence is TGTGCCAGCAGCAAAGGGACGGTACCTTCTGGAAACACCATATATTTT.

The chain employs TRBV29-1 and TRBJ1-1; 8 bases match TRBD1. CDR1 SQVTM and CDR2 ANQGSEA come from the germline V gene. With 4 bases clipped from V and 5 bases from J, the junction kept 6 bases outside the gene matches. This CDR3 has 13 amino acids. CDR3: CSVADRAHTEAFF. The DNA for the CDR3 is TGCAGCGTTGCGGACAGGGCTCATACTGAAGCTTTCTTT. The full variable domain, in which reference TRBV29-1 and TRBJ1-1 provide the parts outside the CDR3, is SAVISQKPSRDICQRGTSLTIQCQVDSQVTMMFWYRQQPGQSLTLIATANQGSEATYESGFVIDKFPISRPNLTFSTLTVSNMSPEDSSIYLCSVADRAHTEAFFGQGTRLTVV.

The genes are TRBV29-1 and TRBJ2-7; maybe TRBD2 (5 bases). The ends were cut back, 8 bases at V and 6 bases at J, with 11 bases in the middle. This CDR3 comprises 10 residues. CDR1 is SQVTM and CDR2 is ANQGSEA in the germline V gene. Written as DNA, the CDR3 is TGCAGCCCCCCTCGGGGCGAGCAGTACTTC. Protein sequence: CSPPRGEQYF.

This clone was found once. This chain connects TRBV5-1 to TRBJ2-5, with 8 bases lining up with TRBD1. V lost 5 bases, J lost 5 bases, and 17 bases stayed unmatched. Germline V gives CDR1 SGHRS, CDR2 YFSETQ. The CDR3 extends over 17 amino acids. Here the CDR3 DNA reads TGCGCCAGCAGGGGCCAGTTAGGTGACAGGGGTGGGGAGACCCAGTACTTC. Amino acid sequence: CASRGQLGDRGGETQYF.

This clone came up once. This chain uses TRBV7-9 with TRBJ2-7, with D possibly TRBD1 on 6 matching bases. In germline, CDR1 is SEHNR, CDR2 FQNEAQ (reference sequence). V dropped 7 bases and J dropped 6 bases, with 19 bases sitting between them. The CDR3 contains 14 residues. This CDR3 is CASTPMAGALEQYF. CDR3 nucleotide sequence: TGTGCCAGCACCCCCATGGCAGGGGCTCTCGAGCAGTACTTC.

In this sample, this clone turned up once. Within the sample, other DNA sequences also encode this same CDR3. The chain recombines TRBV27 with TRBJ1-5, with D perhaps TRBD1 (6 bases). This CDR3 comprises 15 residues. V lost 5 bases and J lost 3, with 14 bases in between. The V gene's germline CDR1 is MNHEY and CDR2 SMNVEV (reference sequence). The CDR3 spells CASSRGGLVNQPQHF. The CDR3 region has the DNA TGTGCCAGCAGTAGGGGGGGGCTCGTCAATCAGCCCCAGCATTTT.

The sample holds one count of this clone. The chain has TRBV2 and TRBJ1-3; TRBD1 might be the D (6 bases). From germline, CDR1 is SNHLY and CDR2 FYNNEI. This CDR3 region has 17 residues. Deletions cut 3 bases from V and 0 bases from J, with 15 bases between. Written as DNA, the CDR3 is TGTGCCAGCAGTGACGTGGGACAATTCTACTCTGGAAACACCATATATTTT. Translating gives CASSDVGQFYSGNTIYF.